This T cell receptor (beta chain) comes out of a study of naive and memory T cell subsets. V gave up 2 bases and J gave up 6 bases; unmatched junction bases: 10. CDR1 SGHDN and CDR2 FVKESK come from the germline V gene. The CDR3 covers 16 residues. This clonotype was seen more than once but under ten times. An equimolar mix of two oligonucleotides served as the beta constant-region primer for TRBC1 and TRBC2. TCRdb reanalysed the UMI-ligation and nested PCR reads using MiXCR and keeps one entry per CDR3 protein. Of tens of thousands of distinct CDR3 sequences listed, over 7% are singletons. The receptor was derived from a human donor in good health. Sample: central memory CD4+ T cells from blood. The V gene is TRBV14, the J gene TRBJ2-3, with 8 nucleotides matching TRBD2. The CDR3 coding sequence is TGTGCCAGCAGCCAACTGGGGAGCGGGAGTTTGGATACGCAGTATTTT. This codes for CASSQLGSGSLDTQYF.